This T cell receptor (beta chain) was sequenced in a study of human T cells and chemical hapten exposure. General study points: TCRs exceeding a frequency of 1 in 1000 stayed unchanged under DPC sensitization.

Time point meaning: pre-sensitization, week 0. Treatment specified: therapeutic diphenylcyclopropenone sensitization with weekly scalp DPC. Unique molecular identifiers were attached to individual cDNA molecules within the library. Using its own MiXCR run on the RACE reads, TCRdb lists one record per CDR3 protein. The sample holds a few hundred thousand distinct CDR3 sequences; about 5.4% are singletons and the top ten take approximately 8.2%. Concerning this clonotype itself: Its matching antigen is unknown.

Germline lookup yields CDR1 MDHEN and CDR2 SYDVKM. With 5 bases removed from V and 4 bases from J, the gap between germline ends came to 13 bases. CDR3 size: 14 residues. The chain is built from TRBV28 and TRBJ2-3; tentative D call: TRBD1 (6 bases). This receptor was taken from a woman between 18 and 29 years old with alopecia areata. Some clones in this sample may be carry-over from other donors' samples. This specimen consisted of whole blood, obtained in connection with sensitization to the hapten diphenylcyclopropenone (DPC). The chain's CDR3 is CASSPDRTPDTQYF. CDR3 bases: TGTGCCAGCAGTCCTGACAGGACCCCAGATACGCAGTATTTT.